The 30 T cell receptor beta chains reported below all come from one sample, sequenced in a study of vaccination and CD4 T cells after COVID-19. Sample treatment: roughly ten-day PBMC culture with coronavirus spike peptide pools or control peptides (ViraFEST assay). No antigen has been identified for these receptors. Sequenced with the Oncomine TCR Beta short-read assay was DNA taken from cultured CD4+ T cells. TCRdb independently ran MiXCR on the PCR reads; one entry per CDR3 protein. Found here are roughly 16,000 distinct CDR3 sequences, almost 40% of them singletons; the top ten hold roughly 8.4%. Material for sequencing was CD4+ T cells from blood, cultured in vitro. These receptors were obtained from a human donor who had recovered from COVID-19.

The V call is TRBV11-3, the J call TRBJ2-5; 14 bases are a match to TRBD2. The CDR3 has 16 amino acids. The germline V gene has CDR1 SGHNT and CDR2 YENEEA. V lost 5 bases and J lost 5; bases outside the gene matches: 7. The CDR3 here is CASSRGTSGRMETQYF. Here the CDR3 DNA reads TGTGCCAGCAGCCGCGGGACTAGCGGGAGAATGGAGACCCAGTACTTC.

J is TRBJ2-7 and V is TRBV27; D might be TRBD2 (6 bases). The germline V and J ends were trimmed by 0 bases and 5 bases, with 20 bases remaining between them. CDR1 is MNHEY and CDR2 is SMNVEV in the germline V gene (reference sequence). CDR3 size: 17 residues. The CDR3 nucleotides are TGTGCCAGCAGTTTATCGTGGAGGGGCGCGTGGAACGACGAGCAGTACTTC. Encoded protein: CASSLSWRGAWNDEQYF.

This rearrangement joins TRBV20-1 to TRBJ2-3, with TRBD1 matching over 9 bases. V lost 5 bases and J lost 0; bases outside the gene matches: 6. Germline CDR1 is DFQATT and CDR2 is SNEGSKA (reference sequence). The length of the CDR3 is 15 residues. CDR3 bases: TGCAGTGCTTTGAACAGGGGGCCAAGCACAGATACGCAGTATTTT. Protein sequence: CSALNRGPSTDTQYF.

V gene TRBV7-3 combines with J gene TRBJ2-3; D is unclear. There are 12 residues in the CDR3. Trimming stripped 3 bases from V and 6 bases from J, with 7 bases between. Germline V CDR1 and CDR2: SGHTA, FQGTGA. CDR3 coding DNA: TGTGCCAGCAGCTTCATCGGTGATACGCAGTATTTT. Translating it yields CASSFIGDTQYF.

This sequence joins TRBV20-1 and TRBJ2-6; 10 bases are shared with TRBD2. With V trimmed by 3 bases and J by 1 base, 6 bases remained unmatched. The germline gives CDR1 DFQATT, CDR2 SNEGSKA (reference sequence). The CDR3 spans 17 residues. The CDR3: CSASQVAGGSGANVLTF. In DNA, the CDR3 is TGCAGTGCTAGCCAGGTAGCGGGAGGTTCTGGGGCCAACGTCCTGACTTTC.

V gene TRBV30 combines with J gene TRBJ2-5; D unclear. The CDR3 covers 12 residues. V was clipped by 5 bases and J by 4 bases, with 11 bases between them. Germline V lookup: CDR1 GTSNPN, CDR2 SVGIG (reference sequence). CDR3 loop: CAWGHRRETQYF. The CDR3 DNA reads as TGTGCCTGGGGTCATAGGCGAGAGACCCAGTACTTC.

V and J are TRBV6-1 and TRBJ2-1, with 10 bases matching TRBD2. J gave up 3 bases and V 2 bases, and 10 bases lay outside the gene matches. Germline V gene data show CDR1 as MNHNS and CDR2 as SASEGT. The CDR3 loop spans 18 amino acids. CDR3 nucleotide sequence: TGTGCCAGCAGTGAACTCCCCCTAGCGGGAGTCGGCTACAATGAGCAGTTCTTC. Protein sequence: CASSELPLAGVGYNEQFF.

This clonotype was picked up a small number of times. This CDR3 reads CASRIGGNDGYGYTF. The CDR3 coding sequence is TGTGCCAGCAGAATAGGCGGGAACGACGGCTATGGCTACACCTTC. The chain uses TRBV6-1 and TRBJ1-2; D is unclear. This CDR3 comprises 15 residues. Germline lookup yields CDR1 MNHNS and CDR2 SASEGT. Trimming pared 6 bases from V and 4 bases from J, leaving 18 bases between.

The chain links TRBV24-1 to TRBJ1-2; no clear D. Trimming cost V 2 bases and J 5 bases, with 8 bases left between them. Germline CDR1 and CDR2: KGHDR and SFDVKD. This CDR3 has 13 amino acids. The CDR3, as DNA: TGTGCCACCAGTGATTGGAAAGGGTATGGCTACACCTTC. Translated, it gives CATSDWKGYGYTF.

The V call is TRBV6-5, the J call TRBJ2-3, with unresolved D. V was trimmed by 6 bases and J by 10 bases, leaving 20 bases between them. The CDR3 runs 14 residues. The germline V gene encodes CDR1 MNHEY and CDR2 SVGAGI. CDR3 sequence (DNA): TGTGCCAGCAGCTACAACCGGCCCCCCCATCCGCAGTATTTT. It encodes CASSYNRPPHPQYF.

The J gene is TRBJ2-7, the V gene TRBV30; unclear D gene. Germline CDR1 reads GTSNPN; CDR2 reads SVGIG (reference sequence). The CDR3 is 12 residues long. The V end was cut by 2 bases, the J end by 0 bases, with 5 bases between. The CDR3 is CAWSPISYEQYF. In DNA, the CDR3 is TGTGCCTGGAGTCCCATCTCCTACGAGCAGTACTTC.

This rearrangement joins TRBV7-9 to TRBJ2-3, with no clear D. Germline assignment: CDR1 SEHNR and CDR2 FQNEAQ (reference sequence). This CDR3 is built from 13 residues. The V gene lost 5 bases and the J gene lost 1 base, with 7 bases spanning the gap. DNA of the CDR3: TGTGCCAGCAGCCCTTTAGGCACAGATACGCAGTATTTT. Amino acids: CASSPLGTDTQYF.

In its sample, this clonotype was seen once. The rearrangement uses TRBV11-2 and TRBJ1-4; the D gene is possibly TRBD1 (6 bases). Trimming pared 7 bases from V and 8 bases from J, leaving 23 bases between. Looked up from germline, CDR1 is SGHAT and CDR2 is FQNNGV. CDR3 length: 16 amino acids. CDR3 DNA: TGTGCCAGCAAGACGACCACCGGGGGGCCGGGGGAAAAACTGTTTTTT. Its translation: CASKTTTGGPGEKLFF.

CDR3 bases: TGTGCCAGCAGCTTAGGGGGATTCAGGGAAGATACGCAGTATTTT. Protein sequence: CASSLGGFREDTQYF. This chain connects TRBV7-3 to TRBJ2-3; D is tentatively TRBD1 or TRBD2 (5 bases each). The germline V gene has CDR1 SGHTA and CDR2 FQGTGA. The V and J ends lost 2 bases and 5 bases respectively, with 14 bases between them. The CDR3 is 15 residues long. Together with reference TRBV7-3 and TRBJ2-3, the CDR3 gives the full variable domain: GAGVSQTPSNKVTEKGKYVELRCDPISGHTALYWYRQSLGQGPEFLIYFQGTGAADDSGLPNDRFFAVRPEGSVSTLKIQRTERGDSAVYLCASSLGGFREDTQYFGPGTRLTVL.

This chain connects TRBV21-1 to TRBJ2-6; the tabulated D call, TRBD1, remains unverified against the DNA. TRBV21-1 constitutes a pseudogene. The CDR3 loop spans 20 amino acids. The CDR3 sequence: CASSASGGKGAVAGANVLTF. CDR3 coding DNA: TGTGCCAGCAGCGCTTCGGGGGGGAAGGGTGCAGTCGCTGGGGCCAACGTCCTGACTTTC.

The chain carries TRBV12-3 or TRBV12-4 and TRBJ1-5; 7 bases map to TRBD1. Trimming at V came to 7 bases and at J to 12 bases, leaving 12 bases not matched to a gene. The length of the CDR3 is 13 residues. The CDR3 DNA reads as TGTGCCAGCACCAATTGGGACAGCTCACGCCAGCATTTT. Translated, it gives CASTNWDSSRQHF.

This clonotype has more than one count but fewer than ten. The V and J genes are TRBV7-2 and TRBJ2-5; 11 bases fit TRBD2. The V gene's germline CDR1 is SGHTA and CDR2 FQGNSA. The CDR3 runs 15 residues. The junction had 9 bases not matched to a gene; V was cut back by 3 bases and J by 9 bases. The CDR3 DNA sequence: TGTGCCAGCAGCTTTACTAGCGGGAGTATGCCGGCCCAGTACTTC. Amino acid sequence: CASSFTSGSMPAQYF.

This sequence joins TRBV27 and TRBJ2-5, with TRBD2 identical over 7 bases. V was pared by 2 bases and J by 4 bases, with 4 bases of the junction left unmatched. This CDR3 region has 14 residues. Germline CDR1 and CDR2: MNHEY and SMNVEV (reference sequence). In nucleotides, the CDR3 is TGTGCCAGCAGTTTAACGAGGGAGGGAGAGACCCAGTACTTC. Its protein product is CASSLTREGETQYF.

V is TRBV24-1 and J is TRBJ2-3; D remains ambiguous. From germline, CDR1 is KGHDR and CDR2 SFDVKD. This CDR3 region has 15 residues. Trimming took 3 bases from V and 1 from J, leaving 10 bases between them. CDR3 loop: CATSDRRVRTDTQYF. The CDR3, as DNA: TGTGCCACCAGTGATCGAAGGGTTCGCACAGATACGCAGTATTTT.

The chain has TRBV2 and TRBJ2-5; D is ambiguous. The CDR3 extends over 13 amino acids. Germline V lookup: CDR1 SNHLY, CDR2 FYNNEI. Trimming took 6 bases from V and 3 from J, leaving 11 bases between them. The CDR3 loop reads CASRIRREETQYF. CDR3 DNA sequence: TGTGCCAGCAGAATAAGAAGGGAAGAGACCCAGTACTTC.

The chain employs TRBV20-1 and TRBJ1-2, with 7 positions matching TRBD1. CDR3 length: 13 residues. The trim removed 1 base at V and 2 bases at J, leaving 1 base unmatched. Germline-derived CDR1 and CDR2 are DFQATT and SNEGSKA (reference sequence). The CDR3 nucleotides are TGCAGTGCTAGAGGGACAGGAAACTATGGCTACACCTTC. As protein: CSARGTGNYGYTF.

V gene TRBV3-1 combines with J gene TRBJ1-4, with a tentative D call TRBD1 (6 bases). Germline V gene lookup returns CDR1 LGHDT and CDR2 YNNKEL (reference sequence). Trimming removed 4 bases at V and 8 bases at J, with 14 bases between. This CDR3 is built from 14 residues. This CDR3 reads CASSRGGRGEKLFF. The CDR3 DNA follows: TGTGCCAGCAGCCGGGGGGGGCGTGGGGAAAAACTGTTTTTT.

This clonotype was observed a handful of times. This rearrangement joins TRBV7-8 to TRBJ2-1, with 7 bases lining up with TRBD2. Per germline, CDR1 SGHVS and CDR2 FQNEAQ. V was pared by 6 bases and J by 1 base, with 9 bases of the junction left unmatched. The CDR3 is 16 residues long. The CDR3 DNA follows: TGTGCCAGCAGACTATCGGGTAGCGGGTCCTACAATGAGCAGTTCTTC. Its translation: CASRLSGSGSYNEQFF.

This clonotype was detected once. V gene TRBV6-1 combines with J gene TRBJ2-1; D is perhaps TRBD1 (6 bases). Germline lookup yields CDR1 MNHNS and CDR2 SASEGT. There are 12 residues in the CDR3. Trimming shortened V by 7 bases and J by 8 bases, and 12 bases separated the two germline ends. The CDR3 DNA reads as TGTGCCAGCACCGAACAGGGCCATGAGCAGTTCTTC. The encoded protein is CASTEQGHEQFF.

This clonotype was counted a few times. This chain uses TRBV9 with TRBJ2-2; no clear D gene. Germline V gene sequence: CDR1 SGDLS, CDR2 YYNGEE. Trimming took off 4 bases at V and 4 bases at J, with 14 bases between the two ends. The length of the CDR3 is 15 residues. The chain's CDR3 is CASSPGPVPTGELFF. The CDR3 nucleotides read TGTGCCAGCAGCCCCGGACCAGTTCCCACCGGGGAGCTGTTTTTT.

By share of the sample, this clonotype is large. V usage is TRBV20-1 and J usage is TRBJ2-5; the D gene is possibly TRBD2 (6 bases). CDR3 length equals 14 residues. CDR1 and CDR2 from the germline V gene are DFQATT and SNEGSKA (reference sequence). The V end was cut by 3 bases, the J end by 4 bases, with 15 bases between. This CDR3 reads CSARASEFRETQYF. The DNA of the CDR3 is TGCAGTGCTAGGGCTAGCGAGTTTCGAGAGACCCAGTACTTC.

The chain has TRBV6-1 and TRBJ1-3; tentatively, D is TRBD1 (5 bases). Looked up from germline, CDR1 is MNHNS and CDR2 is SASEGT. Trimming left V 5 bases short and J 1 base short, with 12 bases between. This CDR3 contains 15 residues. CDR3 in amino acids: CASSRTFYSGNTIYF. As DNA, the CDR3 is TGTGCCAGCAGTCGGACATTCTATTCTGGAAACACCATATATTTT.

The chain links TRBV20-1 to TRBJ2-2; 7 bases match TRBD1. The V and J ends lost 4 bases and 4 bases, in that order; junction bases with no gene match: 12. Germline assignment: CDR1 DFQATT and CDR2 SNEGSKA (reference sequence). This CDR3 is built from 16 residues. The CDR3 bases are TGCAGTGCTATCCCCCGACAGGGACGGGCCACCGGGGAGCTGTTTTTT. Its protein is CSAIPRQGRATGELFF.

This clonotype turned up a few times. Written as DNA, the CDR3 is TGTGCCAGCAGCGGACAGGGAAATCAGCCCCAGCATTTT. Amino acids: CASSGQGNQPQHF. The rearrangement uses TRBV25-1 and TRBJ1-5; TRBD1 matches 8 bases. The CDR3 is made up of 13 amino acids. Looked up from germline, CDR1 is MGHDK and CDR2 is SYGVNS. Unmatched junction bases numbered 2, after V lost 6 bases and J lost 4 bases. The full variable domain, in which reference TRBV25-1 and TRBJ1-5 provide the parts outside the CDR3, is EADIYQTPRYLVIGTGKKITLECSQTMGHDKMYWYQQDPGMELHLIHYSYGVNSTEKGDLSSESTVSRIRTEHFPLTLESARPSHTSQYLCASSGQGNQPQHFGDGTRLSIL.

The chain combines TRBV2 with TRBJ2-1; no definite D call. The germline gives CDR1 SNHLY, CDR2 FYNNEI. V was cut by 7 bases and J by 7 bases, with 23 bases left in between. CDR3 length equals 16 residues. The chain's CDR3 is CASINFYGSNYNEQFF. The CDR3 nucleotides are TGTGCCAGCATTAATTTTTATGGCTCCAATTATAATGAGCAGTTCTTC. The full variable domain, with the rest looked up from reference TRBV2 and TRBJ2-1, is EPEVTQTPSHQVTQMGQEVILRCVPISNHLYFYWYRQILGQKVEFLVSFYNNEISEKSEIFDDQFSVERPDGSNFTLKIRSTKLEDSAMYFCASINFYGSNYNEQFFGPGTRLTVL.